These 9 T cell receptor beta chains were all obtained from the same sample, sequenced in a study of blood T cells in healthy people across ages. Together with a sample-barcoded 5' primer, a J-beta primer mix was included in a second PCR lasting roughly 6 to 12 cycles. TCRdb reprocessed the 5' RACE reads with MiXCR, giving one entry per CDR3 protein. In the table there are 1.2 million to 1.5 million distinct CDR3 sequences, approximately 60% of which are singletons. The sample was blood. All receptors derive from a man younger than 30 in good health.

The rearrangement joins TRBV3-1 to TRBJ2-1; 14 bases agree with TRBD2. CDR3 size: 16 residues. Germline loops: CDR1 LGHDT, CDR2 YNNKEL (reference sequence). V gave up 6 bases and J gave up 2 bases; unmatched junction bases: 3. The CDR3: CASRPGLAGAYNEQFF. In DNA, the CDR3 is TGTGCCAGCAGGCCGGGACTAGCGGGAGCCTACAATGAGCAGTTCTTC.

The chain combines TRBV5-1 with TRBJ1-6; perhaps TRBD1 as D (5 bases). This CDR3 has 13 residues. Trimming cost V 1 base and J 10 bases, with 9 bases left between them. In germline, CDR1 is SGHRS, CDR2 YFSETQ. CDR3 coding DNA: TGCGCCAGCAGCTTGAGCGGACAATCACCCCTCCACTTT. Translated, it gives CASSLSGQSPLHF.

The chain is built from TRBV27 and TRBJ2-7; no definite D call. The V gene lost 0 bases and the J gene lost 7 bases, with 13 bases spanning the gap. In germline, CDR1 is MNHEY, CDR2 SMNVEV (reference sequence). The CDR3 contains 14 residues. CDR3 nucleotide sequence: TGTGCCAGCAGTTTATCGCAGCCCTGGGCAGAGCAGTACTTC. Amino acid sequence: CASSLSQPWAEQYF.

The chain links TRBV3-1 to TRBJ2-7; tentatively, D is TRBD2 (5 bases). Germline values: CDR1 LGHDT, CDR2 YNNKEL (reference sequence). The CDR3 is made up of 16 amino acids. V lost 1 base, J lost 0 bases, and 13 bases lay in between. The CDR3 reads CASSQVPRVLSYEQYF. CDR3 in DNA: TGTGCCAGCAGCCAAGTCCCGCGGGTACTCTCCTACGAGCAGTACTTC.

The chain joins TRBV4-1 to TRBJ2-7, with no clear D. The DNA matches TRBJ2-5 better at its end, which makes the J call doubtful. CDR1 is MGHRA and CDR2 is YSYEKL in the germline V gene. CDR3 size: 13 residues. This CDR3 reads CASSQANIGTQYF. CDR3 coding DNA: TGCGCCAGCAGCCAAGCTAATATTGGGACCCAGTACTTC.

The rearrangement uses TRBV5-1 and TRBJ2-1; D unresolved. CDR3 size: 13 residues. From germline, CDR1 is SGHRS and CDR2 YFSETQ. The germline V and J ends were trimmed by 0 bases and 7 bases, with 8 bases remaining between them. The CDR3 is CASSLVSVNEQFF. CDR3 in DNA: TGCGCCAGCAGCTTGGTGTCAGTAAATGAGCAGTTCTTC.

V is TRBV6-2 or TRBV6-3 and J is TRBJ1-5; D gene uncertain. Germline V CDR1 and CDR2: MNHEY, SVGEGT. The CDR3 loop spans 12 amino acids. The V end lost 6 bases, the J end lost 6 bases, and 9 bases lay between the germline ends. CDR3 nucleotide sequence: TGTGCCAGCAGACTCTGGGGTCAGCCCCAGCATTTT. Amino acids: CASRLWGQPQHF.

This clonotype has only one observation. Mismatch with germline at one junction end may stem from a read error. The chain combines TRBV28 with TRBJ2-7, with D possibly matching TRBD2 (6 bases). This CDR3 has 13 residues. The germline V gene has CDR1 MDHEN and CDR2 SYDVKM. The CDR3 sequence: CASSPPQDYKQYF. The CDR3 DNA is TGTGCCAGCAGCCCTCCTCAGGACTACAAGCAGTACTTC.

The chain links TRBV6-5 to TRBJ2-7; TRBD1 is a possible D gene (5 bases). The CDR3 is 15 residues long. Germline-derived CDR1 and CDR2 are MNHEY and SVGAGI. Between the trimmed V and J ends, which lost 0 bases and 7 bases, there was a span of 16 bases. CDR3 residues: CASSYSAAGLREQYF. Here the CDR3 DNA reads TGTGCCAGCAGTTACTCGGCGGCAGGGTTACGGGAGCAGTACTTC.